This T cell receptor beta chain was found in a study of T cell responses to AZD1222 COVID-19 vaccine. Overall study results and limits: The CD4 TCRs associated with vaccination extended across spike and predominated at 160-218 and 743-854. Baseline seropositives among AZD1222 recipients totaled only six. Sampling that yielded the repertoires occurred only after the peak T cell response.

Germline trimming cut 5 bases from V and 1 base from J; bases unmatched to any gene: 8. CDR3 length equals 16 residues. CDR1 and CDR2 from the germline V gene are SGHTA and FQGNSA. Clones were read by immunoSEQ multiplex PCR, and TCRdb kept only the in-frame ones, dropping some. The table lists roughly 140,000 clones, around 87% of them singletons. As regards this clone: What it recognizes is unknown.

The TCR originated in an adult who received the AZD1222 COVID-19 vaccine. The gene calls are TRBV7-2 and TRBJ2-5, with 9 bases identical to TRBD1. The sample in question was peripheral blood, obtained 28 days after the second AZD1222 dose. In DNA form, the CDR3 reads TGTGCCAGCAGCGTCACCGGGACAGGGCTCCAAGAGACCCAGTACTTC. Its translation is CASSVTGTGLQETQYF. The whole variable domain, filled in from reference TRBV7-2 and TRBJ2-5, reads GAGVSQSPSNKVTEKGKDVELRCDPISGHTALYWYRQSLGQGLEFLIYFQGNSAPDKSGLPSDRFSAERTGGSVSTLTIQRTQQEDSAVYLCASSVTGTGLQETQYFGPGTRLLVL.